This T cell receptor (beta chain) stems from a study of T cells in Graves' hyperthyroidism and ophthalmopathy. It was RNA transcripts that yielded the amplified TCR beta CDR3 regions. HTBI primers drove first-round RT-PCR of the TCR CDR3. TCRdb redid the calling of the multiplex PCR reads with MiXCR, one entry per CDR3 protein. The sample includes around 580,000 distinct CDR3 sequences, 46% of them seen just once. This CDR3 region has 13 residues. V gave up 5 bases and J gave up 5 bases, with 12 bases separating them. The germline V gene encodes CDR1 SSHAT and CDR2 FNYEAQ (reference sequence). This clonotype was recorded only once.

The receptor was isolated from a woman between 18 and 30 years old with Graves' hyperthyroidism. This chain links TRBV7-7 with TRBJ2-5; maybe TRBD2 (5 bases). The sample comprised peripheral blood or thyroid tissue (not recorded which). This chain's CDR3 is CASSPPKRETQYF. Written as DNA, the CDR3 is TGTGCCAGCAGCCCCCCAAAGCGGGAGACCCAGTACTTC.